The clone carrying this T cell receptor beta chain has a handful of counts. Its target is unknown. This sample stems from a study of post-analysis software for immune sequencing data. Points from the study as a whole: Patients carried a handful of TRBV segments more frequently than controls did, and TRBV5-6, TRBV5-1 and TRBV20-1 were among them.

The library was made from cDNA and included unique molecular identifiers. When about 0.9 to 10 million T cells were used, they gave around 500,000 cDNA molecules. MiXCR was run by TCRdb on the PCR reads, yielding one entry per CDR3 protein. The sample has a few hundred thousand distinct CDR3 sequences, under 55% seen once. Germline values: CDR1 MDHEN, CDR2 SYDVKM. The length of the CDR3 is 13 residues. V gave up 8 bases and J gave up 6 bases, with 14 bases separating them. This clonotype originated in a girl between 10 and 17 years old with multiple sclerosis. Material for sequencing was blood. This chain joins TRBV28 and TRBJ1-5, with no clear D. In DNA form, the CDR3 reads TGTGCCAGCCTACCCTCTTGGGGTCAGCCCCAGCATTTT. It yields the protein CASLPSWGQPQHF.